The entry that follows covers one T cell receptor (beta chain) sequence. What it binds is not known. PCR used 60 Vbeta primers and 13 Jbeta primers. Here immunoSEQ multiplex PCR was the method, and the copy in TCRdb shows in-frame clones only, minus some. This sample has about 150,000 clones, with roughly 89% found just once. The germline V gene encodes CDR1 SGHDT and CDR2 YYEEEE. Trimming at V came to 3 bases and at J to 1 base, leaving 8 bases not matched to a gene. The CDR3 is made up of 17 amino acids. This sample was taken from a study of cytomegalovirus exposure and HLA in healthy donors. Study overall: Genetic ancestry analysis placed under 90% of the 400 or so donors that were genotyped in the Caucasian-associated cluster. Points from the study as a whole: Most TCR sequences proved rare, with some public TCRs found in many donors.

This chain joins TRBV5-6 and TRBJ1-2, with TRBD1 identical over 11 bases. The receptor was isolated from a woman aged 25-40 years in good health and CMV-seronegative. The sample consisted of PBMCs. CDR3: CASSSTPGQGGNYGYTF. CDR3 sequence (DNA): TGTGCCAGCAGCTCTACCCCGGGACAGGGGGGTAACTATGGCTACACCTTC.